A selection of T cell receptor beta chains follows, all from one sample in a study of T cells expressing NK-cell markers. TCRdb reprocessed the 5' RACE reads; each CDR3 protein has one entry and no DNA is given. The sample is made up of roughly 20,000 distinct CDR3 sequences, and the top ten hold roughly 54% of it. Sequencing input: blood T cells: a sorted CD56 or NKG2C T cell subset, CD4+ or CD8+ T cells, or bulk PBMC T cells (not recorded which). Receptor source: a man aged 18-75 years in good health. CDR3s include the opening cysteine and the closing phenylalanine or tryptophan. The order of the fields is V gene, J gene, CDR3 protein.

V: TRBV4-2
J: TRBJ2-2
CDR3: CASSQEPRTSGGAWNTGELFF

V: TRBV4-1
J: TRBJ2-5
CDR3: CASSQDWTSGGARETQYF

V: TRBV6-1
J: TRBJ1-2
CDR3: CASRLTGTGVYTF

V: TRBV7-2
J: TRBJ2-2
CDR3: CASSSLSANTGELFF

V: TRBV6-2/TRBV6-3
J: TRBJ2-1
CDR3: CASSYKAWGLAERISYNEQFF

V: TRBV5-5
J: TRBJ1-5
CDR3: CASSLTTGPAVFPQHF

V: TRBV4-3
J: TRBJ2-1
CDR3: CASSQNRAYYNEQFF

V: TRBV28
J: TRBJ1-5
CDR3: CASRIYHQPQHF

V: TRBV4-1
J: TRBJ1-2
CDR3: CASSQDTGIYGYTF

V: TRBV12-3/TRBV12-4
J: TRBJ2-2
CDR3: CASSPGLAGVTGELFF

V: TRBV6-2/TRBV6-3
J: TRBJ2-1
CDR3: CASSYPSFSYYNEQFF

V: TRBV4-3
J: TRBJ1-4
CDR3: CASSAEYGGKLFF

V: TRBV12-3/TRBV12-4
J: TRBJ1-1
CDR3: CASSLGWSTEAFF

V: TRBV7-8
J: TRBJ1-2
CDR3: CASSLVFTGENGYTF

V: TRBV12-3/TRBV12-4
J: TRBJ1-1
CDR3: CASSLRARDTEAFF

V: TRBV10-3
J: TRBJ2-1
CDR3: CAISESREQFF

V: TRBV2
J: TRBJ1-2
CDR3: CASGQEHYGYTF

V: TRBV27
J: TRBJ2-3
CDR3: CASSSPVGSTDTQYF

V: TRBV12-3/TRBV12-4
J: TRBJ1-6
CDR3: CASSFGVGHSPLHF

V: TRBV9
J: TRBJ2-1
CDR3: CASSVGGGYNEQFF

V: TRBV5-1
J: TRBJ1-2
CDR3: CATSAGHSYGYTF

V: TRBV5-1
J: TRBJ2-7
CDR3: CASSLTSGATYEQYF

V: TRBV4-2
J: TRBJ1-6
CDR3: CASSRNAGMGSYNSPLHF

V: TRBV2
J: TRBJ1-5
CDR3: CASGSRQPQHF

V: TRBV27
J: TRBJ2-3
CDR3: CASSSASVWPKGTDTQYF

V: TRBV29-1
J: TRBJ2-7
CDR3: CSVEFGAGGFEQYF

V: TRBV10-3
J: TRBJ2-3
CDR3: CAISALAGNTDTQYF

V: TRBV4-3
J: TRBJ1-6
CDR3: CASSQGTSLELLHF

V: TRBV5-1
J: TRBJ2-1
CDR3: CASSPGLAGGFYNEQFF